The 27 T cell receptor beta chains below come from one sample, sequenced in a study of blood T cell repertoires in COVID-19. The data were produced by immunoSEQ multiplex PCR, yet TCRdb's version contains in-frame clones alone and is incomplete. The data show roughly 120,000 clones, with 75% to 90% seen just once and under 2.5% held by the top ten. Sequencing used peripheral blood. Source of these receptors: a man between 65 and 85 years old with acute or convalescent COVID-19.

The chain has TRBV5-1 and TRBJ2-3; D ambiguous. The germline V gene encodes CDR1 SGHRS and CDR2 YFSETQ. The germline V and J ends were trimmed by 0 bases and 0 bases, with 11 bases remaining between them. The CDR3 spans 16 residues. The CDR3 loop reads CASSLAPYSSTDTQYF. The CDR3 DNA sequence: TGCGCCAGCAGCTTGGCCCCCTACTCAAGCACAGATACGCAGTATTTT.

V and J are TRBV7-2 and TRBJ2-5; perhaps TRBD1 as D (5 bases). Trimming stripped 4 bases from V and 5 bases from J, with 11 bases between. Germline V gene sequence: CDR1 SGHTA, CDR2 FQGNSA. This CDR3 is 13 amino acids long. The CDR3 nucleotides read TGTGCCAGCAGCTCTACAGGCCCCGAGACCCAGTACTTC. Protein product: CASSSTGPETQYF.

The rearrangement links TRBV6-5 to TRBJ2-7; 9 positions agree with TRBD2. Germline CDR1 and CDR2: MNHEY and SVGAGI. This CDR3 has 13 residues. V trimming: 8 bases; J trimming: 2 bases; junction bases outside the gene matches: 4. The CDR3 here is CASAGGSAYEQYF. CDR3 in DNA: TGTGCCAGCGCGGGGGGGTCCGCCTACGAGCAGTACTTC.

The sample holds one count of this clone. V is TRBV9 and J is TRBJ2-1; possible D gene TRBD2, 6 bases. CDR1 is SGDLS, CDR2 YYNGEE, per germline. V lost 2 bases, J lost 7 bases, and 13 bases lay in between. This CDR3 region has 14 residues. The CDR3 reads CASSVSGGRNEQFF. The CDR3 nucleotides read TGTGCCAGCAGCGTGTCCGGGGGTCGGAATGAGCAGTTCTTC. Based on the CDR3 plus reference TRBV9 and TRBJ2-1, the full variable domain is DSGVTQTPKHLITATGQRVTLRCSPRSGDLSVYWYQQSLDQGLQFLIQYYNGEERAKGNILERFSAQQFPDLHSELNLSSLELGDSALYFCASSVSGGRNEQFFGPGTRLTVL.

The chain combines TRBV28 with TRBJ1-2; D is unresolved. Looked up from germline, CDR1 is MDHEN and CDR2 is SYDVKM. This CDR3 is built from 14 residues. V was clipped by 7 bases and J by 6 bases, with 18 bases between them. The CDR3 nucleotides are TGTGCCAGCACCTCCTTGAACCAGGTCGATGGCTACACCTTC. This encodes CASTSLNQVDGYTF.

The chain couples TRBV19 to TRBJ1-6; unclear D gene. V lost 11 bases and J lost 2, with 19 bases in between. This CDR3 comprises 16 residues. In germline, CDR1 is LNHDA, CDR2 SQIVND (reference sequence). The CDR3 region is CALDFFREAYNSPLHF. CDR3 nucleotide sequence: TGTGCCCTGGATTTTTTTCGGGAAGCCTATAATTCACCCCTCCACTTT.

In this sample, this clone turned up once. The CDR3: CATRDSGANYGYTF. The CDR3 nucleotides are TGTGCCACCCGGGACAGCGGAGCTAACTATGGCTACACCTTC. The chain carries TRBV7-9 and TRBJ1-2, with 7 bases matching TRBD1. This CDR3 has 14 residues. Per germline, CDR1 SEHNR and CDR2 FQNEAQ (reference sequence). V shed 10 bases, J shed 0 bases, and the junction held 8 bases outside the gene matches.

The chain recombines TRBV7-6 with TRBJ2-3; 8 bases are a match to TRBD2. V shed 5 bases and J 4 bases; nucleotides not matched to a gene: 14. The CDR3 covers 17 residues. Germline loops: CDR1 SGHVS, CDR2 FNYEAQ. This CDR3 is CASSQFPRGGRADTQYF. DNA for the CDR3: TGTGCCAGCAGCCAATTTCCCCGGGGGGGCCGCGCAGATACGCAGTATTTT. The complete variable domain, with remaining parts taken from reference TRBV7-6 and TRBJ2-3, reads GAGVSQSPRYKVTKRGQDVALRCDPISGHVSLYWYRQALGQGPEFLTYFNYEAQQDKSGLPNDRFSAERPEGSISTLTIQRTEQRDSAMYRCASSQFPRGGRADTQYFGPGTRLTVL.

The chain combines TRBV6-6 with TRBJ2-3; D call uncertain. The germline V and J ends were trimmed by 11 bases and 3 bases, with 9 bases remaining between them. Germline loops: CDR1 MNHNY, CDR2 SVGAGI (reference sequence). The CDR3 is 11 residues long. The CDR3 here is CASRRTDTQYF. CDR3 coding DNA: TGTGCCTCGAGGCGGACAGATACGCAGTATTTT.

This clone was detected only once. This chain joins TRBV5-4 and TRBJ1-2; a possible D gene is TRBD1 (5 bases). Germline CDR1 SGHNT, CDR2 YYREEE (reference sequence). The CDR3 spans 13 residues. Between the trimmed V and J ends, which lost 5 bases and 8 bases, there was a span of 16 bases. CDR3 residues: CASRQGVTRGYTF. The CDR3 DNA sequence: TGTGCCAGCAGGCAAGGGGTGACCAGGGGCTACACCTTC.

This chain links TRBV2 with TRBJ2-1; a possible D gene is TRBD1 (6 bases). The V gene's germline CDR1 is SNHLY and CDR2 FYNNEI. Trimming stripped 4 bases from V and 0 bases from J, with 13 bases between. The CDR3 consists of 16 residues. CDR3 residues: CASSGWTASSYNEQFF. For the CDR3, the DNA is TGTGCCAGCAGTGGGTGGACAGCGAGCTCCTACAATGAGCAGTTCTTC.

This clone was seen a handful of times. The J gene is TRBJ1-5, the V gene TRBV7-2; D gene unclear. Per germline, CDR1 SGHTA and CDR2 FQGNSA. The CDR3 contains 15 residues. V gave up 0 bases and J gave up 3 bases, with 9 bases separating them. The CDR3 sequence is CASSLAPGSNQPQHF. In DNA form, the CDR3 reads TGTGCCAGCAGCTTAGCGCCCGGGTCCAATCAGCCCCAGCATTTT.

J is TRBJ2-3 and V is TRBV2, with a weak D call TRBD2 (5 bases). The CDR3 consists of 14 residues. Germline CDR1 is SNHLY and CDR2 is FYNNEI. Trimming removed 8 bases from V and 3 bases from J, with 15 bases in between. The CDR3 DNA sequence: TGTGCCAGCCAGGCCGGGGTTATTACAGATACGCAGTATTTT. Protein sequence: CASQAGVITDTQYF.

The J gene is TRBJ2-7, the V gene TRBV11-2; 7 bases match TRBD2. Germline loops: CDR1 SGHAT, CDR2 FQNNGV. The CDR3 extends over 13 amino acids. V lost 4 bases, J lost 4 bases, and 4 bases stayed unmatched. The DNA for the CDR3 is TGTGCCAGCAGCTCACTAGCGAGGTACGAGCAGTACTTC. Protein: CASSSLARYEQYF.

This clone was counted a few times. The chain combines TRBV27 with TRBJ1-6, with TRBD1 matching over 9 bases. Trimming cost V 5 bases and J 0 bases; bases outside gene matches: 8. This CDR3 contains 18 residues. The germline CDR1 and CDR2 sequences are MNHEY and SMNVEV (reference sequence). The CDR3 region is CASSRSGTGSSYNSPLHF. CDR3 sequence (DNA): TGTGCCAGCAGTCGTTCCGGGACAGGGAGCTCCTATAATTCACCCCTCCACTTT.

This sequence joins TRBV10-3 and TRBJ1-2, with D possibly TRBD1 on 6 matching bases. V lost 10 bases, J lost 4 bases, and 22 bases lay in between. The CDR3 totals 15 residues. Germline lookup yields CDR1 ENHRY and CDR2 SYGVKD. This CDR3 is CATLNFLTGIYGYTF. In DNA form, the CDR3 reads TGTGCCACCCTCAATTTTCTAACAGGGATCTATGGCTACACCTTC.

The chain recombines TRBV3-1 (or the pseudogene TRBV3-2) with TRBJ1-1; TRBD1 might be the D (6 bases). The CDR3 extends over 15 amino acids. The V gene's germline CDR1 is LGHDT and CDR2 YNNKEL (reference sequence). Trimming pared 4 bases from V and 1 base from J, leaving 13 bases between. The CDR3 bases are TGTGCCAGCAGCCCAACCACAGGGACGAACACTGAAGCTTTCTTT. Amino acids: CASSPTTGTNTEAFF.

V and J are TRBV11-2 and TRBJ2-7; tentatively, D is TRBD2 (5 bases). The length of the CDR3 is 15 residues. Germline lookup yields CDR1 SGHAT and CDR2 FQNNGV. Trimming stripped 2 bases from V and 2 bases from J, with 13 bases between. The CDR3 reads CASSLYGVTPYEQYF. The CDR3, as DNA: TGTGCCAGCAGCTTATACGGGGTGACGCCCTACGAGCAGTACTTC.

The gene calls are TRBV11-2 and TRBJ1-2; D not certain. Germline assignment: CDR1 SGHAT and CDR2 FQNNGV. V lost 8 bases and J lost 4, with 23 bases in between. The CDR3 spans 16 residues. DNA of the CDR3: TGTGCCAGCGGTACCCTCAAAATGGCTTACCTCTATGGCTACACCTTC. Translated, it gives CASGTLKMAYLYGYTF.

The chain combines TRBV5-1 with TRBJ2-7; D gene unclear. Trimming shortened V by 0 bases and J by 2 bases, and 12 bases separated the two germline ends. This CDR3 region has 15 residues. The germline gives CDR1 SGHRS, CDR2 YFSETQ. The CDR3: CASSLVGSGTYEQYF. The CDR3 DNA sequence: TGCGCCAGCAGCTTGGTGGGCAGTGGAACCTACGAGCAGTACTTC.

CDR3 residues: CASSPRSRGTNTGELFF. The CDR3 nucleotides read TGTGCCAGCAGCCCTCGGTCGCGGGGCACGAACACCGGGGAGCTGTTTTTT. The chain has TRBV7-9 and TRBJ2-2, with a tentative D call TRBD2 (6 bases). Between the trimmed V and J ends, which lost 5 bases and 0 bases, there was a span of 16 bases. Per the germline V gene, CDR1 is SEHNR and CDR2 is FQNEAQ (reference sequence). The CDR3 has 17 amino acids.

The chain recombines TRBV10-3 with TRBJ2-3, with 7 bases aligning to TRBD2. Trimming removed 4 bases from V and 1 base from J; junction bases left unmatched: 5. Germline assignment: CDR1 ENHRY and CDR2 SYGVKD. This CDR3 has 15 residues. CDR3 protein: CAISGSGDRTDTQYF. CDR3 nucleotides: TGTGCCATCAGTGGAAGCGGGGACCGCACAGATACGCAGTATTTT.

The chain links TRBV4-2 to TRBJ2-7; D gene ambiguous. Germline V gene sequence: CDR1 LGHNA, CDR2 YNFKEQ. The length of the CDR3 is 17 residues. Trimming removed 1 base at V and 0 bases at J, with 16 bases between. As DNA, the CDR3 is TGTGCCAGCAGCCAAGTGTTGACCGGGTCACACTCCTACGAGCAGTACTTC. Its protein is CASSQVLTGSHSYEQYF.

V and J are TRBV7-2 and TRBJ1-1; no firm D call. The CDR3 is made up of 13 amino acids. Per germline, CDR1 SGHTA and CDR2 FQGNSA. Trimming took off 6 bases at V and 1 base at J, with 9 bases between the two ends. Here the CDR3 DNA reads TGTGCCAGCAGATCGGGTCCGAACACTGAAGCTTTCTTT. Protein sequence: CASRSGPNTEAFF.

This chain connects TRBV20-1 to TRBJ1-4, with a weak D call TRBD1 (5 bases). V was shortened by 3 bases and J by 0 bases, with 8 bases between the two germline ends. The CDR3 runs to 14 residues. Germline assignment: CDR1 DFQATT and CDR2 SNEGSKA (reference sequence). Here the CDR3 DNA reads TGCAGTGCTAGTCAGACAGCAACTAATGAAAAACTGTTTTTT. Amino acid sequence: CSASQTATNEKLFF.

The CDR3 sequence: CASSPTGTGGYEQYF. The CDR3 DNA follows: TGTGCCAGCTCACCTACCGGGACAGGGGGCTACGAGCAGTACTTC. The rearrangement links TRBV18 to TRBJ2-7, with TRBD1 identical over 11 bases. The J segment lost 3 bases and the V segment lost 3 bases, leaving 4 bases of the junction unmatched. This CDR3 has 15 amino acids. Germline V gene sequence: CDR1 KGHSH, CDR2 LQKENI.

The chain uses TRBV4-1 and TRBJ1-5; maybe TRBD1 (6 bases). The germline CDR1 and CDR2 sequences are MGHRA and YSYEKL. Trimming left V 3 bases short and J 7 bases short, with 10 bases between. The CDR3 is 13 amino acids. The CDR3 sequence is CASSHVQGQPQHF. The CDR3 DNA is TGCGCCAGCAGCCATGTACAGGGACAGCCCCAGCATTTT.